These T cell receptor beta chains were read from a single sample in a study of T-cell reconstitution after alpha-beta-depleted transplantation in children. TCRdb used MiXCR to reprocess the PCR reads, holding one entry per CDR3 protein. Found here are some 520,000 distinct CDR3 sequences, around a third of them singletons; the top ten hold roughly 2.5%. The source material was PBMCs from the stem cell graft donor, sampled from the stem cell graft. These receptors all stem from a human donor who donated a stem cell graft to a child with aplastic anemia. Each CDR3 is given with its conserved first and last residue. D genes are given only for firm matches. Clone size is stated in some rows and not others, as once, few, many or a class when expanded.

clone_size	v_call	j_call	d_call	cdr3_aa	cdr3_nt
few	TRBV28	TRBJ1-1	NA	CASSLAQPDRGNTEAFF	TGTGCCAGCAGTTTAGCTCAGCCGGACAGAGGGAACACTGAAGCTTTCTTT
NA	TRBV5-5	TRBJ1-2	NA	CASSLYRTENYGYTF	TGTGCCAGCAGCTTGTATAGGACAGAGAACTATGGCTACACCTTC
few	TRBV20-1	TRBJ2-7	NA	CSANKWDTAYEQYF	TGCAGTGCTAATAAGTGGGACACAGCCTACGAGCAGTACTTC
NA	TRBV19	TRBJ2-1	NA	CASSTHRDNEQFF	TGTGCCAGTAGCACCCACAGGGATAATGAGCAGTTCTTC
NA	TRBV7-3	TRBJ2-1	TRBD1	CASSSTTGSYNEQFF	TGTGCCAGCAGCTCTACGACAGGGTCCTACAATGAGCAGTTCTTC
NA	TRBV5-1	TRBJ1-1	NA	CASSWLGGVKTEAFF	TGCGCCAGCAGCTGGCTGGGGGGCGTGAAGACTGAAGCTTTCTTT
few	TRBV6-5	TRBJ2-2	TRBD1	CASSYYRGVNTGELFF	TGTGCCAGCAGTTATTACAGGGGGGTGAACACCGGGGAGCTGTTTTTT
few	TRBV27	TRBJ2-5	NA	CASRPAAPPQETQYF	TGTGCCAGCAGGCCAGCGGCCCCCCCTCAAGAGACCCAGTACTTC
NA	TRBV20-1	TRBJ1-3	NA	CSARDPNKEESGNTIYF	TGCAGTGCTAGAGATCCGAACAAGGAAGAAAGTGGAAACACCATATATTTT
few	TRBV12-3/TRBV12-4	TRBJ2-5	TRBD2	CASSPGLAGSRETQYF	TGTGCCAGCAGTCCTGGACTAGCGGGAAGTCGGGAGACCCAGTACTTC
NA	TRBV11-3	TRBJ2-7	TRBD2	CASSRAREGGYEQYF	TGTGCCAGCAGCCGAGCGCGGGAGGGAGGCTACGAGCAGTACTTC
NA	TRBV29-1	TRBJ1-4	NA	CSVAYQWGEKLFF	TGCAGCGTTGCGTATCAGTGGGGAGAAAAACTGTTTTTT
NA	TRBV3-1	TRBJ2-3	TRBD2	CASSRRGGSGSPADTQYF	TGTGCCAGCAGCCGCCGTGGGGGAAGCGGGAGCCCGGCAGATACGCAGTATTTT
few	TRBV20-1	TRBJ2-1	NA	CSATGQPSNEQFF	TGCAGTGCTACAGGACAGCCCTCCAATGAGCAGTTCTTC
few	TRBV5-1	TRBJ2-7	TRBD1	CASSSRTGTVNEQYF	TGCGCCAGCAGCTCGCGGACTGGGACAGTGAACGAGCAGTACTTC
NA	TRBV5-6	TRBJ2-3	TRBD1	CASSRGTGVVGTDTQYF	TGTGCCAGCAGCCGCGGGACAGGGGTTGTCGGCACAGATACGCAGTATTTT
few	TRBV2	TRBJ2-6	TRBD1	CASNDRAGANVLTF	TGTGCCAGCAATGACAGGGCTGGGGCCAACGTCCTGACTTTC
few	TRBV10-3	TRBJ1-1	TRBD1	CAISEAGGTDTEAFF	TGTGCCATCAGTGAGGCAGGGGGCACGGACACTGAAGCTTTCTTT
few	TRBV27	TRBJ2-3	NA	CASSFHEAPGTQYF	TGTGCCAGCAGTTTCCACGAGGCCCCGGGGACGCAGTATTTT
NA	TRBV7-2	TRBJ2-1	NA	CASSFGGAYNEQFF	TGTGCCAGCAGCTTTGGTGGGGCCTACAATGAGCAGTTCTTC
few	TRBV29-1	TRBJ1-2	NA	CSARGRDYGYTF	TGCAGCGCACGCGGACGGGACTATGGCTACACCTTC
NA	TRBV10-1	TRBJ2-2	NA	CASSDRGNTGELFF	TGCGCCAGCAGTGATAGGGGCAACACCGGGGAGCTGTTTTTT
NA	TRBV4-2	TRBJ2-7	NA	CASSQGTVGSSYEQYF	TGTGCCAGCAGCCAAGGGACCGTGGGGAGCTCCTACGAGCAGTACTTC
few	TRBV20-1	TRBJ2-2	TRBD1	CSARDRGWNTGELFF	TGCAGTGCGCGGGACAGGGGATGGAACACCGGGGAGCTGTTTTTT
few	TRBV7-9	TRBJ2-5	TRBD2	CASTPRGDWETQYF	TGTGCCAGCACCCCCCGGGGGGACTGGGAGACCCAGTACTTC
NA	TRBV15	TRBJ1-5	NA	CATSRDRGLGNQPQHF	TGTGCCACCAGCAGAGATCGGGGGTTGGGCAATCAGCCCCAGCATTTT
NA	TRBV13	TRBJ2-7	TRBD2	CASSLAGGFYEQYF	TGTGCCAGCAGCTTAGCGGGAGGGTTCTACGAGCAGTACTTC
NA	TRBV12-3/TRBV12-4	TRBJ2-7	NA	CASGSPQGPEQYF	TGTGCCAGCGGATCTCCTCAGGGGCCCGAGCAGTACTTC
few	TRBV18	TRBJ2-7	NA	CASSPRDNAYEQYF	TGTGCCAGCTCCCCTCGGGACAACGCCTACGAGCAGTACTTC
few	TRBV12-3/TRBV12-4	TRBJ1-6	TRBD1	CASSTDRDSPLHF	TGTGCCAGCAGCACGGACAGGGATTCACCCCTCCACTTT
NA	TRBV20-1	TRBJ2-4	TRBD2	CSALAGGASNIQYF	TGCAGTGCTCTAGCGGGAGGGGCATCGAACATTCAGTACTTC
NA	TRBV24-1	TRBJ2-1	NA	CATSDRWRYNEQFF	TGTGCCACCAGTGATCGTTGGCGTTACAATGAGCAGTTCTTC
few	TRBV7-8	TRBJ2-6	TRBD2	CASSLPGGPSGSNVLTF	TGTGCCAGCAGCTTACCGGGGGGGCCCTCAGGGTCCAACGTCCTGACTTTC
few	TRBV15	TRBJ2-5	NA	CATSRVGYPETQYF	TGTGCCACCAGCAGAGTTGGGTATCCCGAGACCCAGTACTTC
few	TRBV25-1	TRBJ2-5	NA	CASSEPGRETQYF	TGTGCCAGCAGTGAACCGGGGAGGGAGACCCAGTACTTC
few	TRBV5-6	TRBJ2-1	NA	CASSLRLAVYNEQFF	TGTGCCAGCAGCTTGAGGCTAGCAGTCTACAATGAGCAGTTCTTC
NA	TRBV9	TRBJ2-3	NA	CASSVESEGPDTQYF	TGTGCCAGCAGCGTAGAATCCGAGGGCCCAGATACGCAGTATTTT
NA	TRBV30	TRBJ1-1	NA	CAWKRGSTEAFF	TGTGCCTGGAAGCGGGGGAGCACTGAAGCTTTCTTT
once	TRBV7-9	TRBJ2-3	NA	CASSLFELASDTQYF	TGTGCCAGCAGCCTCTTCGAGCTGGCCTCAGATACGCAGTATTTT
many	TRBV29-1	TRBJ2-3	NA	CSADGSTDTQYF	TGCAGCGCCGACGGCAGCACAGATACGCAGTATTTT
few	TRBV7-9	TRBJ1-2	NA	CASSLAIFNYGYTF	TGTGCCAGCAGCTTAGCGATCTTTAACTATGGCTACACCTTC
NA	TRBV20-1	TRBJ2-7	NA	CSASGGEYDRSREQYF	TGCAGTGCTAGTGGGGGGGAATATGACAGGTCGCGCGAGCAGTACTTC
NA	TRBV4-3	TRBJ2-1	TRBD1	CASSQDKGGASSYNEQFF	TGCGCCAGCAGCCAAGACAAAGGGGGCGCAAGCTCCTACAATGAGCAGTTCTTC
many	TRBV20-1	TRBJ1-5	NA	CSASVGQGNQPQHF	TGCAGTGCTAGTGTGGGGCAGGGTAATCAGCCCCAGCATTTT
NA	TRBV7-2	TRBJ1-1	TRBD1	CASSPPGQVITEAFF	TGTGCCAGCAGCCCCCCGGGACAGGTAATCACTGAAGCTTTCTTT
NA	TRBV18	TRBJ1-6	TRBD1	CASSPKGQVMSSYNSPLHF	TGTGCCAGCTCACCGAAGGGACAGGTTATGAGCTCCTATAATTCACCCCTCCACTTT
once	TRBV15	TRBJ2-5	TRBD1	CATSRNLQGPETQYF	TGTGCCACCAGCAGGAATTTACAGGGGCCAGAGACCCAGTACTTC
NA	TRBV30	TRBJ1-1	NA	CAWRPANTEAFF	TGTGCCTGGCGCCCAGCCAACACTGAAGCTTTCTTT
NA	TRBV7-2	TRBJ2-3	NA	CASSPQRITDTQYF	TGTGCCAGCAGCCCGCAAAGAATCACAGATACGCAGTATTTT
NA	TRBV19	TRBJ2-3	NA	CASSIGRYTDTQYF	TGTGCCAGTAGTATTGGGAGGTACACAGATACGCAGTATTTT
NA	TRBV12-5	TRBJ2-1	NA	CASGSAWGYEQFF	TGTGCTAGTGGTTCTGCTTGGGGCTATGAGCAGTTCTTC
NA	TRBV12-5	TRBJ1-3	NA	CASGLLPGPGNTIYF	TGTGCTAGTGGCCTCCTTCCGGGACCTGGAAACACCATATATTTT
few	TRBV20-1	TRBJ2-5	NA	CSARTYQETQYF	TGCAGTGCTAGGACGTACCAAGAGACCCAGTACTTC
NA	TRBV7-2	TRBJ2-4	TRBD2	CASSSRLAGSDIQYF	TGTGCCAGCAGCTCCAGACTAGCGGGAAGCGACATTCAGTACTTC
few	TRBV6-1	TRBJ2-4	TRBD1	CASSAPRQGAKNIQYF	TGTGCCAGCAGTGCCCCCCGACAGGGGGCCAAAAACATTCAGTACTTC
NA	TRBV24-1	TRBJ2-7	TRBD1	CATSERNRDRANEQYF	TGTGCCACCAGTGAGCGCAACCGGGACAGGGCCAACGAGCAGTACTTC
NA	TRBV12-3/TRBV12-4	TRBJ1-1	TRBD1	CASSLLGQANTEAFF	TGTGCCAGCAGTCTATTAGGACAGGCTAACACTGAAGCTTTCTTT
few	TRBV4-2	TRBJ2-1	TRBD2	CASSPLGTSGMNEQFF	TGTGCCAGCAGCCCCCTAGGGACTAGCGGCATGAATGAGCAGTTCTTC
NA	TRBV25-1	TRBJ2-2	TRBD1	CASSESMGQGAAGELFF	TGTGCCAGCAGTGAATCTATGGGACAGGGGGCAGCCGGGGAGCTGTTTTTT
NA	TRBV29-1	TRBJ2-1	TRBD1	CSVRSKDRGYEQFF	TGCAGCGTTCGATCCAAGGACAGGGGCTATGAGCAGTTCTTC